The 14 T cell receptor beta chains reported below all come from one sample, sequenced in a study of beta chain features in type 1 diabetes. TCRB transcripts that were expressed got sequenced, as all of the isolated RNA had been reverse transcribed. Generated by immunoSEQ multiplex PCR, the TCRdb table keeps only in-frame clones and is missing some. The data hold approximately 38,000 clones, with over 45% observed a single time. The sequenced material came from central memory CD4+ T cells from blood. The receptors stem from a woman under 30 in good health.

This clone was seen only a few times. V is TRBV5-1 and J is TRBJ1-4, with D possibly being TRBD1 (6 bases). CDR1 is SGHRS, CDR2 YFSETQ, per germline. The V gene lost 3 bases and the J gene lost 8 bases, with 14 bases spanning the gap. The CDR3 covers 14 residues. CDR3 sequence reads: CASSSTSGEEKLFF. In DNA, the CDR3 is TGCGCCAGCAGCTCCACTTCAGGGGAAGAAAAACTGTTTTTT.

The chain combines TRBV7-9 with TRBJ1-1; 7 bases fit TRBD1. Germline V gene lookup returns CDR1 SEHNR and CDR2 FQNEAQ (reference sequence). This CDR3 is built from 12 residues. The junction had 2 bases not matched to a gene; V was cut back by 3 bases and J by 7 bases. The CDR3 here is CASSFRDSEAFF. CDR3 DNA sequence: TGTGCCAGCAGCTTCCGGGACAGTGAAGCTTTCTTT. The complete variable domain, with remaining parts taken from reference TRBV7-9 and TRBJ1-1, reads DTGVSQNPRHKITKRGQNVTFRCDPISEHNRLYWYRQTLGQGPEFLTYFQNEAQLEKSRLLSDRFSAERPKGSFSTLEIQRTEQGDSAMYLCASSFRDSEAFFGQGTRLTVV.

The CDR3 coding sequence is TGTGCCACCAGCAGAGGGGGACAGGGGTTTAGGGCCCTCCACTTT. It specifies CATSRGGQGFRALHF. The V gene is TRBV15, the J gene TRBJ1-6, with 10 bases that match TRBD1. There are 15 residues in the CDR3. V dropped 1 base and J dropped 14; count of bases not matched to a gene: 8. Germline V gene data show CDR1 as LNHNV and CDR2 as YYDKDF (reference sequence).

This clone was detected only a few times. This chain connects TRBV30 to TRBJ2-5; TRBD2 matches at 11 bases. Germline-derived CDR1 and CDR2 are GTSNPN and SVGIG (reference sequence). Trimming at V came to 2 bases and at J to 7 bases, leaving 9 bases not matched to a gene. The CDR3 runs to 15 residues. CDR3 DNA: TGTGCCTGGAGTCGGGGACTAGCGGTAACTATGACCCAGTACTTC. Amino acid sequence: CAWSRGLAVTMTQYF.

The chain has TRBV21-1 and TRBJ1-1; TRBD1, the table's D call, lacks a check against the DNA. TRBV21-1 is noted as a pseudogene. This CDR3 is built from 11 residues. CDR3 DNA sequence: TGTGAACCAGGGGGAAGGACTGAAGCTTTCTTT. This translates into CEPGGRTEAFF.

This sequence joins TRBV2 and TRBJ1-2; D is ambiguous. The germline V gene encodes CDR1 SNHLY and CDR2 FYNNEI. CDR3 length: 14 residues. V gave up 1 base and J gave up 4 bases, with 10 bases separating them. Written as DNA, the CDR3 is TGTGCCAGCAGTGAAGTGGCAATAAGCTATGGCTACACCTTC. Protein product: CASSEVAISYGYTF.

This clone was recorded a few times. The chain carries TRBV2 and TRBJ2-1; possibly TRBD1 for D (5 bases). The CDR3 sequence is 15 residues long. The V gene lost 4 bases and the J gene lost 9 bases, with 19 bases spanning the gap. In germline, CDR1 is SNHLY, CDR2 FYNNEI. CDR3 DNA sequence: TGTGCCAGCAGTGGGGGCCCCGAACAGCCCCCTGAGCAGTTCTTC. This translates into CASSGGPEQPPEQFF.

Only a few counts were recorded for this clone. The chain is built from TRBV5-1 and TRBJ1-1, with 8 bases identical to TRBD1. This CDR3 is 16 amino acids long. Germline CDR1 SGHRS, CDR2 YFSETQ. Trimming cost V 3 bases and J 3 bases; bases outside gene matches: 10. This CDR3 is CASSSGQGKLYTEAFF. CDR3 coding DNA: TGCGCCAGCAGCTCCGGACAGGGAAAACTCTACACTGAAGCTTTCTTT.

The rearrangement joins TRBV16 to TRBJ2-5; no definite D call. Between the trimmed V and J ends, which lost 2 bases and 4 bases, there was a span of 2 bases. Per the germline V gene, CDR1 is KGHSY and CDR2 is FQNENV. The CDR3 runs 11 residues. Here the CDR3 reads CASSQLETQYF. The CDR3, as DNA: TGTGCCAGCAGCCAACTAGAGACCCAGTACTTC.

This clone was counted a single time. The V call is TRBV18, the J call TRBJ1-1; 9 bases fit TRBD1. CDR1 is KGHSH, CDR2 LQKENI, per germline. V shed 1 base and J 8 bases; nucleotides not matched to a gene: 5. This CDR3 is 14 amino acids long. CDR3 nucleotides: TGTGCCAGCTCACCACAACAGGGGGCTCGCGAAGCTTTCTTT. Translation gives CASSPQQGAREAFF. The full variable domain, rest sourced from reference TRBV18 and TRBJ1-1, is NAGVMQNPRHLVRRRGQEARLRCSPMKGHSHVYWYRQLPEEGLKFMVYLQKENIIDESGMPKERFSAEFPKEGPSILRIQQVVRGDSAAYFCASSPQQGAREAFFGQGTRLTVV.

Only a few counts were recorded for this clone. The genes are TRBV7-8 and TRBJ2-5; possible D gene TRBD2, 6 bases. Trimming removed 3 bases from V and 4 bases from J, with 18 bases in between. The CDR3 totals 16 residues. The germline V gene encodes CDR1 SGHVS and CDR2 FQNEAQ. CDR3 sequence reads: CASSFGRLVVSETQYF. The CDR3 DNA reads TGTGCCAGCAGCTTTGGGAGACTAGTCGTGTCAGAGACCCAGTACTTC.

The V and J genes are TRBV4-2 and TRBJ1-1, with a possible D match to TRBD1 (5 bases). CDR1 LGHNA and CDR2 YNFKEQ come from the germline V gene. The CDR3 has 13 residues. V dropped 2 bases and J dropped 3 bases, with 7 bases sitting between them. The CDR3 nucleotides are TGTGCCAGCAGCCAACTACAGGACACTGAAGCTTTCTTT. This translates into CASSQLQDTEAFF.

This clone was counted only a few times. The chain joins TRBV5-4 to TRBJ1-1; tentative D call: TRBD1 (6 bases). CDR3 size: 15 residues. CDR1 and CDR2 (germline): SGHNT, YYREEE (reference sequence). V dropped 1 base and J dropped 5 bases, with 15 bases sitting between them. The CDR3 region has the DNA TGTGCCAGCAGCTTGTTTCGGGGGGCGAGGACTGAAGCTTTCTTT. Its protein product is CASSLFRGARTEAFF.

This clone has only a few counts. The chain has TRBV9 and TRBJ2-7; TRBD1 matches at 9 bases. The CDR3 has 15 residues. In germline, CDR1 is SGDLS, CDR2 YYNGEE. V gave up 0 bases and J gave up 0 bases; unmatched junction bases: 1. Written as DNA, the CDR3 is TGTGCCAGCAGCGTAGGGGACAGGGACTCCTACGAGCAGTACTTC. Amino acids: CASSVGDRDSYEQYF.